This T cell receptor beta chain comes out of a study of shared clonotypes between healthy human individuals. Study summary: Per donor, CD8 memory used one plate, CD8 naive used two, CD4 memory used three and CD4 naive used three.

Using immunoSEQ multiplex PCR, the repertoire was profiled, and TCRdb retains in-frame clones only, with some absent. Seen here are 2 million to 2.5 million clones, 92% observed once, and the top ten hold approximately 0.41%. To note about this clone: Its antigen is unknown.

Memory CD4+ cells were the fraction left after CD45RA+ naive selection. Points from the study as a whole: Of the naive CD4 clonotypes, approximately 5% were shared across a handful of donors. With few donors, the genetic and exposure-history diversity represented was limited.

CDR1 and CDR2 (germline): LNHNV, YYDKDF (reference sequence). CDR3 size: 12 residues. Trimming took off 6 bases at V and 4 bases at J, with 8 bases between the two ends. The rearrangement uses TRBV15 and TRBJ2-3, with a possible D match to TRBD2 (5 bases). The sequenced sample consisted of naive CD4+ T cells from PBMCs. Subset denoted: CD45RA+ positively selected. The source of this sequence is a man younger than 35 in good health. Some clones in this sample may be carry-over from other donors' samples. CDR3 loop: CATSAGADTQYF. The CDR3 DNA follows: TGTGCCACCAGTGCGGGTGCAGATACGCAGTATTTT.